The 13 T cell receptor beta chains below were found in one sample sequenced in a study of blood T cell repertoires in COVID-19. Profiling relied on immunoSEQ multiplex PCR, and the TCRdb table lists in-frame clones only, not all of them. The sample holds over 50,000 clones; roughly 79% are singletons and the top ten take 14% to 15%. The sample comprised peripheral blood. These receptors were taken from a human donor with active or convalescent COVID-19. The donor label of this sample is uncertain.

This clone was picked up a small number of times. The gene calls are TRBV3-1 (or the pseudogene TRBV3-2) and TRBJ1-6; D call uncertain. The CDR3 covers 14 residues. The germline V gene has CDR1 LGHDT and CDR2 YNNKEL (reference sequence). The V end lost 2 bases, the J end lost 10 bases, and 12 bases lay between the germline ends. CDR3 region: CASSQLSSVSPLHF. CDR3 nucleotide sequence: TGTGCCAGCAGCCAATTATCCAGCGTCTCACCCCTCCACTTT.

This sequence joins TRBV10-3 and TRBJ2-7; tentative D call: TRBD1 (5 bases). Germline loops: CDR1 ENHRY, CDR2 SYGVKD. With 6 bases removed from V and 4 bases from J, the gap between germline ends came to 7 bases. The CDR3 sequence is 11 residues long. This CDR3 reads CAIRGEYEQYF. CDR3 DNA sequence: TGTGCCATCAGAGGGGAATACGAGCAGTACTTC.

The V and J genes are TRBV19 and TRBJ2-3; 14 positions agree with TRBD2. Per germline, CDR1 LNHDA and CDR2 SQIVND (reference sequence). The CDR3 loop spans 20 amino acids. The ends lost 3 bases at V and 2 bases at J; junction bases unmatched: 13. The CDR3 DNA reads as TGTGCCAGTAGTATGCTGCCGGGACTAGCGGGGGAGGCCTACACAGATACGCAGTATTTT. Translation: CASSMLPGLAGEAYTDTQYF. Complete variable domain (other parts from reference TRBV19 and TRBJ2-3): DGGITQSPKYLFRKEGQNVTLSCEQNLNHDAMYWYRQDPGQGLRLIYYSQIVNDFQKGDIAEGYSVSREKKESFPLTVTSAQKNPTAFYLCASSMLPGLAGEAYTDTQYFGPGTRLTVL.

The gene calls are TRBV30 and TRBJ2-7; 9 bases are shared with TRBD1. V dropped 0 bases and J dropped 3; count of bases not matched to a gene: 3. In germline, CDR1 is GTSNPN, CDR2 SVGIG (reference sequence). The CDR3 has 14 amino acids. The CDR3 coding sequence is TGTGCCTGGAGTGTAGGGACAGGGATCTACGAGCAGTACTTC. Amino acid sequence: CAWSVGTGIYEQYF. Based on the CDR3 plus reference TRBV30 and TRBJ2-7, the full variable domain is SQTIHQWPATLVQPVGSPLSLECTVEGTSNPNLYWYRQAAGRGLQLLFYSVGIGQISSEVPQNLSASRPQDRQFILSSKKLLLSDSGFYLCAWSVGTGIYEQYFGPGTRLTVT.

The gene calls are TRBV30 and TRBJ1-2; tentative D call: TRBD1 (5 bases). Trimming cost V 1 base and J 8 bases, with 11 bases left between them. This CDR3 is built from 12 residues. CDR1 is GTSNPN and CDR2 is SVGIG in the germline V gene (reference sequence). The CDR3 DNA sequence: TGTGCCTGGAGTGGGGGCGGGGAAGGCTACACCTTC. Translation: CAWSGGGEGYTF.

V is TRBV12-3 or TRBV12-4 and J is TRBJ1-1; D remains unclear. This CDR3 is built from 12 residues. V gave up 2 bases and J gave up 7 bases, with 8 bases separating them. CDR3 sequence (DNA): TGTGCCAGCAGTTTAATGAAGCTTGAAGCTTTCTTT. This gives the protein CASSLMKLEAFF.

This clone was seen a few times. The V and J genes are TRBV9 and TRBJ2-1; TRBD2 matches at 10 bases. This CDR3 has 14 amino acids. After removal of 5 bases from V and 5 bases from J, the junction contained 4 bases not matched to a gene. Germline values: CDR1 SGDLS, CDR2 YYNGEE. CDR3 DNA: TGTGCCAGCAGTGGACTAGCGGACAACAATGAGCAGTTCTTC. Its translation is CASSGLADNNEQFF.

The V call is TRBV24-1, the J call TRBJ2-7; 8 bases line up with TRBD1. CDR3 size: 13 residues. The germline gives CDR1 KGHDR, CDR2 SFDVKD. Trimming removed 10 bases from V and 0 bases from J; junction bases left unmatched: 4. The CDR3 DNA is TGTGCCACTCGGGACAGGAGCTCCTACGAGCAGTACTTC. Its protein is CATRDRSSYEQYF.

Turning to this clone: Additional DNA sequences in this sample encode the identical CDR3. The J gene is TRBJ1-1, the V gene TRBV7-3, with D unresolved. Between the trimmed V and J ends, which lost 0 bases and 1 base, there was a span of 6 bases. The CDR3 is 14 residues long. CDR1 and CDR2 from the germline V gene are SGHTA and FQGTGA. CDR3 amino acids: CASSLTDKNTEAFF. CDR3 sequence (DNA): TGTGCCAGCAGCTTAACTGACAAGAACACTGAAGCTTTCTTT.

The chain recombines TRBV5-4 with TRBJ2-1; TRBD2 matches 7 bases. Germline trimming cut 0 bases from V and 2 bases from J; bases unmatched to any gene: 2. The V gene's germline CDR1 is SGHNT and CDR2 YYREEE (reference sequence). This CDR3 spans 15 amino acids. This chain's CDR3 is CASSLAGGAYNEQFF. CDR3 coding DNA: TGTGCCAGCAGCTTGGCTGGGGGGGCCTACAATGAGCAGTTCTTC.

This CDR3 reads CASRLSGSFGEQFF. The CDR3 bases are TGCGCCAGCAGGCTTAGCGGGAGTTTCGGTGAGCAGTTCTTC. This chain links TRBV5-1 with TRBJ2-1, with 9 bases that match TRBD2. Trimming took 5 bases from V and 9 from J; bases not matched to a gene: 9. This CDR3 is 14 amino acids long. The germline V gene has CDR1 SGHRS and CDR2 YFSETQ.

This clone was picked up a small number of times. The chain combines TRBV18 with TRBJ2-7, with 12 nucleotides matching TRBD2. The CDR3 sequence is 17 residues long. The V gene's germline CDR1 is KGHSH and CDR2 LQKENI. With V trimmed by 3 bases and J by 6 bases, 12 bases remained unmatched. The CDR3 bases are TGTGCCAGCTCACCCCGACCGACTAGCGGGAGCTTAGGCGAGCAGTACTTC. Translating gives CASSPRPTSGSLGEQYF.

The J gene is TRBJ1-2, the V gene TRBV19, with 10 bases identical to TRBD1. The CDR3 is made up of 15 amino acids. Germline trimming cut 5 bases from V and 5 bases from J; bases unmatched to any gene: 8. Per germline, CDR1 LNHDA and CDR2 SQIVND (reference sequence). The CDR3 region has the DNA TGTGCCAGTAGTCACGACAGGGGGCTCTGGTATGGCTACACCTTC. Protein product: CASSHDRGLWYGYTF. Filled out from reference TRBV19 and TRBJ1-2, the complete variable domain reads DGGITQSPKYLFRKEGQNVTLSCEQNLNHDAMYWYRQDPGQGLRLIYYSQIVNDFQKGDIAEGYSVSREKKESFPLTVTSAQKNPTAFYLCASSHDRGLWYGYTFGSGTRLTVV.